This T cell receptor (beta chain) was profiled in a study of OX40 agonist ivuxolimab in advanced cancers. The germline CDR1 and CDR2 sequences are MNHNY and SVGAGI (reference sequence). The CDR3 length is 15 residues. The V and J ends lost 2 bases and 5 bases, in that order; junction bases with no gene match: 5. Sequencing was performed with immunoSEQ multiplex PCR; in TCRdb, only in-frame clones are kept and a portion is missing. Found here are tens of thousands of clones, around 83% of them singletons; the top ten hold approximately 2%. The rearrangement links TRBV6-6 to TRBJ2-7; TRBD2 matches at 11 bases. The material was CD4+ or CD8+ T cells sorted from blood, obtained in a trial of the OX40 agonist ivuxolimab. This clonotype was obtained from an adult with an advanced solid tumor such as melanoma, head and neck, liver or kidney cancer. The CDR3 nucleotides are TGTGCCAGCAGTTACGCTAGCGGGGGGTCCCACGAGCAGTACTTC. This encodes CASSYASGGSHEQYF.